Sequencing of this T cell receptor (beta chain) was carried out in a study of T cell responses to AZD1222 COVID-19 vaccine. Sequencing used immunoSEQ multiplex PCR; TCRdb keeps in-frame clones, though not all of them. Of 160,000 or so clones listed, approximately 90% were seen once; the top ten hold over 1.5%. From germline, CDR1 is MDHEN and CDR2 SYDVKM. J lost 4 bases, V lost 2 bases, and 5 bases had no gene match. The CDR3 consists of 15 residues. The sequence came from an adult in good health. The rearrangement links TRBV28 to TRBJ2-7; 10 bases match TRBD1. The sample consisted of peripheral blood, taken on day 0 of AZD1222 vaccination. Here the CDR3 DNA reads TGTGCCAGCAGTTTAGCGGGACAGGGGAAGTACGAGCAGTACTTC. Protein product: CASSLAGQGKYEQYF.